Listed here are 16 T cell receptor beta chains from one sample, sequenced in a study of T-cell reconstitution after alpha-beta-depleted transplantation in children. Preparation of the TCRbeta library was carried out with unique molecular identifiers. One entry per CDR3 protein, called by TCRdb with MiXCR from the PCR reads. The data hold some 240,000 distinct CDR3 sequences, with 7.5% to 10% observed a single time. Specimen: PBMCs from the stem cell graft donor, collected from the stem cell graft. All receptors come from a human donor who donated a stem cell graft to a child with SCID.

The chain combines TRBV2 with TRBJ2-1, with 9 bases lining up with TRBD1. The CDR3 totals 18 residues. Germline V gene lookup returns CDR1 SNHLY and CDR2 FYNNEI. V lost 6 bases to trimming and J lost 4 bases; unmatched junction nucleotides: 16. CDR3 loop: CASSTEAHGQGLYNEQFF. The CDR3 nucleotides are TGTGCCAGCAGCACCGAGGCCCATGGACAGGGGCTTTACAATGAGCAGTTCTTC.

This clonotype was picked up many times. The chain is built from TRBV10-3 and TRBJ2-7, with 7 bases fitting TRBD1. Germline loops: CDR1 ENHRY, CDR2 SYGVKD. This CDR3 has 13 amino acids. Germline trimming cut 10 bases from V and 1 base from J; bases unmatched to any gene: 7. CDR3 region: CANRRDSSYEQYF. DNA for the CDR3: TGTGCCAACCGACGGGACAGTTCCTACGAGCAGTACTTC.

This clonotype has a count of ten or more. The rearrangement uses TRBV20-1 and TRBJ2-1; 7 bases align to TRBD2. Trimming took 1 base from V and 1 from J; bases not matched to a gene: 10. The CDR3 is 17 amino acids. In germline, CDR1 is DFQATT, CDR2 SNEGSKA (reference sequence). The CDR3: CSARAVGRGVSYNEQFF. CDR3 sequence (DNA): TGCAGTGCTAGAGCCGTCGGACGGGGGGTTTCCTACAATGAGCAGTTCTTC.

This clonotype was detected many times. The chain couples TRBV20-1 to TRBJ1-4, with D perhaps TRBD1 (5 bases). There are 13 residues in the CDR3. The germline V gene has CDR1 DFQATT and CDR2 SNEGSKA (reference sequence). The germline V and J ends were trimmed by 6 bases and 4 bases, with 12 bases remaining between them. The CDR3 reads CSAADIRNEKLFF. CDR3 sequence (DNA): TGCAGTGCCGCGGACATACGTAATGAAAAACTGTTTTTT.

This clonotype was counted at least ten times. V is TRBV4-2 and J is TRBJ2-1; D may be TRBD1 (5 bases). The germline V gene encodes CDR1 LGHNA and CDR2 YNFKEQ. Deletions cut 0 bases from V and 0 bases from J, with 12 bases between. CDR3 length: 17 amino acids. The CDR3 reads CASSQDYWGNSYNEQFF. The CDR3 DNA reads TGTGCCAGCAGCCAAGATTACTGGGGCAACTCCTACAATGAGCAGTTCTTC.

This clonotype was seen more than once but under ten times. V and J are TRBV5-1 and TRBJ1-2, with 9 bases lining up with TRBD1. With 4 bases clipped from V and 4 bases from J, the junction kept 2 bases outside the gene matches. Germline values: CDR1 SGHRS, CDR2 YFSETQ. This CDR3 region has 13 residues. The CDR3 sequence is CASSETGGYGYTF. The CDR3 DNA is TGCGCCAGCAGCGAGACAGGGGGCTATGGCTACACCTTC.

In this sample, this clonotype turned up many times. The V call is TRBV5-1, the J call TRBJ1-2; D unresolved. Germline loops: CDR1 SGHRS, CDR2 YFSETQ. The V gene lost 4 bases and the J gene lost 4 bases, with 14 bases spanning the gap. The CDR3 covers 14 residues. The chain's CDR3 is CASSPDTSFYGYTF. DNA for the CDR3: TGCGCCAGCAGCCCAGATACAAGTTTCTATGGCTACACCTTC.

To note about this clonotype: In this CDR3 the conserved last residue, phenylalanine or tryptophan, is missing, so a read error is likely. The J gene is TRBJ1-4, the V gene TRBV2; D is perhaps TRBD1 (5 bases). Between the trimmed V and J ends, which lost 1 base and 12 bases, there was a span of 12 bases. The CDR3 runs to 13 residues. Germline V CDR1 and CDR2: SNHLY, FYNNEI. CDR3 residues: CASSEEGLAELFL. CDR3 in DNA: TGTGCCAGCAGTGAAGAGGGGCTGGCGGAACTGTTTTTG.

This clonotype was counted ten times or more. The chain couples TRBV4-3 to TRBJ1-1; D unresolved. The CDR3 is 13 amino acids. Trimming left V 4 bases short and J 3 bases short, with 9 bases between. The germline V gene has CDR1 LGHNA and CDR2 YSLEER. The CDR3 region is CASSPHLDTEAFF. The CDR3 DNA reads TGCGCCAGCAGCCCACACTTGGACACTGAAGCTTTCTTT.

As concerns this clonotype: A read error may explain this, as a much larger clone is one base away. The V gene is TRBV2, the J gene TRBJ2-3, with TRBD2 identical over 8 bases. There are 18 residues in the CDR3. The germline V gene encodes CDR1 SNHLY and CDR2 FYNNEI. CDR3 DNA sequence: TGTGCCTGCAGTTTAACGGCGGGGGGCCGGGGTAGCACAGATACGCAGTATTTT. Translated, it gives CACSLTAGGRGSTDTQYF.

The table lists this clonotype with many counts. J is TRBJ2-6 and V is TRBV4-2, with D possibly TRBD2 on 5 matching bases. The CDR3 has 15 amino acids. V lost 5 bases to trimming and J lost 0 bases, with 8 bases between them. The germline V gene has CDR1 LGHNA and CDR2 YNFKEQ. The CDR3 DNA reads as TGTGCCAGCAGCAGGGAGAGCTCTGGGGCCAACGTCCTGACTTTC. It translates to CASSRESSGANVLTF.

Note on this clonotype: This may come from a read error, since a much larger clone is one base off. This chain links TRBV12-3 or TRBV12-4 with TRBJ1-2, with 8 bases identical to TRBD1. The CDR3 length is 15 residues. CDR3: CASSPGQAANYGYSF. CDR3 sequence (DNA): TGTGCCAGCAGTCCGGGACAGGCAGCTAACTATGGCTACTCCTTC.

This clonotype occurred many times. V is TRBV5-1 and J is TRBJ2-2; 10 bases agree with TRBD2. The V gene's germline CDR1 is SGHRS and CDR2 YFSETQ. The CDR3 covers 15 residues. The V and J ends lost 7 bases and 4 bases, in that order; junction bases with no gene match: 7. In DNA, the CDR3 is TGCGCCAGCGCTAGCGGGGGCCCCAGCACCGGGGAGCTGTTTTTT. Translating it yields CASASGGPSTGELFF.

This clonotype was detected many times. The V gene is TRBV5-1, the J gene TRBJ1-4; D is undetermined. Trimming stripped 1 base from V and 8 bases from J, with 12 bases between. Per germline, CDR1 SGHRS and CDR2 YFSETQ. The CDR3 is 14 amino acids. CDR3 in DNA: TGCGCCAGCAGCTTGACGGGCCTGGGGGAAAAACTGTTTTTT. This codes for CASSLTGLGEKLFF.

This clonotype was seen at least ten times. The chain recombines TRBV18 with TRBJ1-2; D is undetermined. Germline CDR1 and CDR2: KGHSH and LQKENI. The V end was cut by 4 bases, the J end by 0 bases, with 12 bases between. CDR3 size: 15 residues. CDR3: CASSQLQQSNYGYTF. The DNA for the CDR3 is TGTGCCAGCTCACAGCTGCAACAGTCTAACTATGGCTACACCTTC.

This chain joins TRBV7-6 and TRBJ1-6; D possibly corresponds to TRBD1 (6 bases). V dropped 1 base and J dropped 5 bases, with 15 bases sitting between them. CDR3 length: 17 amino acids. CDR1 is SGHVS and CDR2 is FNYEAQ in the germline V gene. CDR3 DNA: TGTGCCAGCAGCTTAGGACCGCGGCAGGGGAATAATTCACCCCTCCACTTT. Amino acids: CASSLGPRQGNNSPLHF.